Described below is a single TCR beta chain sequence and its context. In the same sample, other DNA sequences code for this CDR3. In the original processing: Reference gene primer amplification in the assay estimated nucleated cell counts. Sequencing used immunoSEQ multiplex PCR; TCRdb keeps in-frame clones, though not all of them. The V and J calls and clone size come from that table; D and trimming were worked out from the DNA. The profile shows about 100,000 clones, about 77% of them singletons. CDR3 length: 12 residues. The germline gives CDR1 LNHDA, CDR2 SQIVND (reference sequence). V was pared by 9 bases and J by 0 bases, with 6 bases between. These data originate in a study of blood T cell repertoires in COVID-19. Whole-study context: Donors in the United States, Italy and Spain gave samples during acute or convalescent COVID-19. PBMCs, B-cell-depleted T cells, or T cells were the source of the cDNA or gDNA that made up the material.

This TCR came from a man aged 65-85 years with active or convalescent COVID-19. V usage is TRBV19 and J usage is TRBJ1-5; D unclear. The specimen sequenced was peripheral blood. The CDR3 sequence is CASSYSNQPQHF. The DNA of the CDR3 is TGTGCCAGCTCGTATAGCAATCAGCCCCAGCATTTT.